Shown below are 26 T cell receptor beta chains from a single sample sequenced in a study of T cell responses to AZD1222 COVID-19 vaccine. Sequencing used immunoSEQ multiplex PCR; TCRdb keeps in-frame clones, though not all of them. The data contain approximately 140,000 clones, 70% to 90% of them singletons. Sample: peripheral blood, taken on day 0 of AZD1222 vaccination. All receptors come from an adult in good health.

CDR3 in DNA: TGTGCCAGTAGCCCCGGAGGGGGGCGCCGCAATCAGCCCCAGCATTTT. Protein product: CASSPGGGRRNQPQHF. This chain joins TRBV19 and TRBJ1-5; D is perhaps TRBD1 (6 bases). This CDR3 is 16 amino acids long. CDR1 and CDR2 (germline): LNHDA, SQIVND (reference sequence). Trimming left V 6 bases short and J 2 bases short, with 17 bases between.

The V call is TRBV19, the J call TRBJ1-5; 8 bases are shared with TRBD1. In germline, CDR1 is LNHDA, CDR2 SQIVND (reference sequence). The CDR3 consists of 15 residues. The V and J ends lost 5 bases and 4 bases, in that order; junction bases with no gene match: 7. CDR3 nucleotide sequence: TGTGCCAGTAGTCTACTGACAGGGGCTAATCAGCCCCAGCATTTT. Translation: CASSLLTGANQPQHF.

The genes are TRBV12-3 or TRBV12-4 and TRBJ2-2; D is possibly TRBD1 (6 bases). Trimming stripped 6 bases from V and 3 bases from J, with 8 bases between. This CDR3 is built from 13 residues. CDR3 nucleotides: TGTGCCAGCAGCTGGACAGACACCGGGGAGCTGTTTTTT. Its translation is CASSWTDTGELFF.

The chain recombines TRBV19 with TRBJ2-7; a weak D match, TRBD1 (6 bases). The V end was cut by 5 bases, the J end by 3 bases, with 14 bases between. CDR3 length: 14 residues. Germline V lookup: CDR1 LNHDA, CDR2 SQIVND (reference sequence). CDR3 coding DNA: TGTGCCAGTAGTGTCGGGGACAATTACTACGAGCAGTACTTC. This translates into CASSVGDNYYEQYF. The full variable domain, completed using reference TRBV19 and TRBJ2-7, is DGGITQSPKYLFRKEGQNVTLSCEQNLNHDAMYWYRQDPGQGLRLIYYSQIVNDFQKGDIAEGYSVSREKKESFPLTVTSAQKNPTAFYLCASSVGDNYYEQYFGPGTRLTVT.

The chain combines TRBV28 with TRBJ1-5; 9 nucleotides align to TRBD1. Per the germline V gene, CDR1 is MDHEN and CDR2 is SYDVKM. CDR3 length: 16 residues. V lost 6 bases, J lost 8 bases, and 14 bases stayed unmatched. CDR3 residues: CASREQQGAKSKPQHF. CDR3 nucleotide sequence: TGTGCCAGCAGGGAACAACAGGGGGCTAAGTCAAAGCCCCAGCATTTT.

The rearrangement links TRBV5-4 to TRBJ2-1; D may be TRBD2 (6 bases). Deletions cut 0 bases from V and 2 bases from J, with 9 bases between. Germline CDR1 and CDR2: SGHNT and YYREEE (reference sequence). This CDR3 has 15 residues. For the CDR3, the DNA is TGTGCCAGCAGCTTGGGTACTAGCCCCTACAATGAGCAGTTCTTC. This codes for CASSLGTSPYNEQFF.

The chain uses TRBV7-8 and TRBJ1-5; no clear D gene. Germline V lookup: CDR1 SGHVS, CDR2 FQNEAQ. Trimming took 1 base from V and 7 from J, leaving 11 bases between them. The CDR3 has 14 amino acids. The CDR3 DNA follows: TGTGCCAGCAGCTTAGAGGGAGGCGGACAGCCCCAGCATTTT. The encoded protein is CASSLEGGGQPQHF.

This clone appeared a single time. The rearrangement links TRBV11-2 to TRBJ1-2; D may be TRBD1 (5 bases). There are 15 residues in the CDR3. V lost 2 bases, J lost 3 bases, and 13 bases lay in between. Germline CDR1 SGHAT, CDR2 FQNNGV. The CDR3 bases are TGTGCCAGCAGCTTATCCCGCAGGGCCCACTATGGCTACACCTTC. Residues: CASSLSRRAHYGYTF.

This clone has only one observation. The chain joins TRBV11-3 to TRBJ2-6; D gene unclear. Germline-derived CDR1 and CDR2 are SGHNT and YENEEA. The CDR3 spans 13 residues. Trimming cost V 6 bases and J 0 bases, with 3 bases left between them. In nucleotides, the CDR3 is TGTGCCAGCAGGGGCTCTGGGGCCAACGTCCTGACTTTC. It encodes CASRGSGANVLTF.

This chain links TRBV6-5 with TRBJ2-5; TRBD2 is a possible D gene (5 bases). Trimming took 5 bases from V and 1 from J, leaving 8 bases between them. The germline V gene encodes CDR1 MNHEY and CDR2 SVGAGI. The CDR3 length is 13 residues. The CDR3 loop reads CASSRTFQETQYF. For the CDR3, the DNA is TGTGCCAGCAGTCGGACTTTCCAAGAGACCCAGTACTTC.

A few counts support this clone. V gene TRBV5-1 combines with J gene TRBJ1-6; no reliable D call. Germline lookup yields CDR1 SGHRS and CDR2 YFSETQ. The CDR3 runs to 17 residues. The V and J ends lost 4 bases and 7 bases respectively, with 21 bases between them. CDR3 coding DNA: TGCGCCAGCAGCCCTACACTCCGAGGTCAGGCGAATTCACCCCTCCACTTT. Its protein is CASSPTLRGQANSPLHF.

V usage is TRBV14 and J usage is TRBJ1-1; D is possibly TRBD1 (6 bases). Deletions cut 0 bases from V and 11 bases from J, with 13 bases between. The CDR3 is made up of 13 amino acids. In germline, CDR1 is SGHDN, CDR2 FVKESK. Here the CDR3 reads CASSQDRQGRAFF. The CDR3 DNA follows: TGTGCCAGCAGCCAAGATCGCCAGGGGAGGGCTTTCTTT.

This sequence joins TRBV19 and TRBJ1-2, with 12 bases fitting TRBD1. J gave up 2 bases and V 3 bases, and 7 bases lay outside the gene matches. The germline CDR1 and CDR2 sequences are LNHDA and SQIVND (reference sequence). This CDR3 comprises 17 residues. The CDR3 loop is CASSIPGQGAPNYGYTF. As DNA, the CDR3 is TGTGCCAGTAGTATCCCGGGACAGGGGGCCCCCAACTATGGCTACACCTTC. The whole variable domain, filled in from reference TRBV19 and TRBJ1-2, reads DGGITQSPKYLFRKEGQNVTLSCEQNLNHDAMYWYRQDPGQGLRLIYYSQIVNDFQKGDIAEGYSVSREKKESFPLTVTSAQKNPTAFYLCASSIPGQGAPNYGYTFGSGTRLTVV.

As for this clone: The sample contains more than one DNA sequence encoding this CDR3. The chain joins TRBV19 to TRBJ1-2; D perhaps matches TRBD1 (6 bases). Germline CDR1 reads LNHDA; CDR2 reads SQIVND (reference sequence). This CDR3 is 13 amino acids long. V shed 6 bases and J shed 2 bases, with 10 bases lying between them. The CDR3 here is CASRIQGNYGYTF. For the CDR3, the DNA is TGTGCCAGTAGGATACAGGGAAACTATGGCTACACCTTC.

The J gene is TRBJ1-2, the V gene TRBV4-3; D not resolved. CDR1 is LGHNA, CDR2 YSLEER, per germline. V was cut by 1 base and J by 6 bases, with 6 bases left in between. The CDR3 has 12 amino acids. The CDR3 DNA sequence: TGCGCCAGCAGCCAAGGGAGGGATGGCTACACCTTC. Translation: CASSQGRDGYTF.

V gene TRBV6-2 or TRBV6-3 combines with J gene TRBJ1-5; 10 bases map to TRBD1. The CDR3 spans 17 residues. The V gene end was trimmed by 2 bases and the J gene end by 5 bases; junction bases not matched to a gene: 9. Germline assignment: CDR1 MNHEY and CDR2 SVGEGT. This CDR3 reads CASSYPGTGVWDQPQHF. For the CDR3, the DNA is TGTGCCAGCAGTTACCCCGGGACAGGGGTTTGGGATCAGCCCCAGCATTTT.

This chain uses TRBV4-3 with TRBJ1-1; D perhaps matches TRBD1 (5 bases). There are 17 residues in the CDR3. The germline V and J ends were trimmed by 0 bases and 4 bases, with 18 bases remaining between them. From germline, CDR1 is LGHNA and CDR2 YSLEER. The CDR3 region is CASSQDWSASTGTEAFF. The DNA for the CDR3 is TGCGCCAGCAGCCAAGATTGGTCAGCGAGCACAGGCACTGAAGCTTTCTTT.

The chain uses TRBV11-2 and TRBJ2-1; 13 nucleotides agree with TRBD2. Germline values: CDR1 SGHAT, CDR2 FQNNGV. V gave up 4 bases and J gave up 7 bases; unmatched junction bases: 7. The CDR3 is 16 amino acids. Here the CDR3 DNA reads TGTGCCAGCAGCTCCAATAAGGGACTAGCGGGGAATGAGCAGTTCTTC. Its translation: CASSSNKGLAGNEQFF.

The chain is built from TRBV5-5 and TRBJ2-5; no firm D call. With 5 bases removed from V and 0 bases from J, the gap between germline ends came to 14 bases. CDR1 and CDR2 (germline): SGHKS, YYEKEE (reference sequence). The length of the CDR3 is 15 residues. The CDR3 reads CASSLAVAYQETQYF. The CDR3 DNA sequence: TGTGCCAGCAGTTTAGCAGTCGCTTACCAAGAGACCCAGTACTTC.

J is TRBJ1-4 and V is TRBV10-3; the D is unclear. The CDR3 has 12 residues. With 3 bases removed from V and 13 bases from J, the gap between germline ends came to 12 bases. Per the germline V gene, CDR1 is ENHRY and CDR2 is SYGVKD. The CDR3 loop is CAISEKPGPLFF. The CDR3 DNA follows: TGTGCCATCAGTGAAAAACCGGGTCCACTGTTTTTT.

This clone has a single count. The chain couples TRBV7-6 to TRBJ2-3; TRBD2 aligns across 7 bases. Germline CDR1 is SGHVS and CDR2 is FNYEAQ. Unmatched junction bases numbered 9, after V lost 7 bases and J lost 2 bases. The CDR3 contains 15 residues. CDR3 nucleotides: TGTGCCAGCACCCCCATTACTAGCGCCACAGATACGCAGTATTTT. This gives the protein CASTPITSATDTQYF.

The CDR3 sequence is CASIRSRLLEGNTIYF. The DNA for the CDR3 is TGTGCCAGTATTCGAAGCAGGCTGCTTGAAGGAAACACCATATATTTT. The chain joins TRBV19 to TRBJ1-3; D ambiguous. Germline V gene sequence: CDR1 LNHDA, CDR2 SQIVND (reference sequence). Trimming shortened V by 7 bases and J by 4 bases, and 20 bases separated the two germline ends. The CDR3 covers 16 residues.

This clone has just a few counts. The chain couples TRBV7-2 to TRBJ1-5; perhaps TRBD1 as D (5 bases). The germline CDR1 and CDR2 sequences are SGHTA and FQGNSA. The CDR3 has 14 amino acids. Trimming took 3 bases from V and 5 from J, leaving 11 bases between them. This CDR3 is CASSFGTDYQPQHF. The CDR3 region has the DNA TGTGCCAGCAGCTTTGGGACGGACTATCAGCCCCAGCATTTT.

The CDR3 loop reads CASSQELGDRGPGELFF. The CDR3 nucleotides read TGCGCCAGCAGCCAAGAATTGGGGGACAGGGGTCCCGGGGAGCTGTTTTTT. This sequence joins TRBV4-3 and TRBJ2-2, with 10 nucleotides matching TRBD1. The CDR3 length is 17 residues. Germline lookup yields CDR1 LGHNA and CDR2 YSLEER. V was pared by 0 bases and J by 6 bases, with 7 bases of the junction left unmatched.

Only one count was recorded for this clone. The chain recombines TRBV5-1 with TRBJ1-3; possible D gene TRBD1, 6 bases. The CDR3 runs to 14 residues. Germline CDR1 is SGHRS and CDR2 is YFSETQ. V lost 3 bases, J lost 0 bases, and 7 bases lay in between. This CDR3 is CASSWTDSGNTIYF. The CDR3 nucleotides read TGCGCCAGCAGCTGGACAGACTCTGGAAACACCATATATTTT. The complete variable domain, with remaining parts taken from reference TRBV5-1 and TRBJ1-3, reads KAGVTQTPRYLIKTRGQQVTLSCSPISGHRSVSWYQQTPGQGLQFLFEYFSETQRNKGNFPGRFSGRQFSNSRSEMNVSTLELGDSALYLCASSWTDSGNTIYFGEGSWLTVV.

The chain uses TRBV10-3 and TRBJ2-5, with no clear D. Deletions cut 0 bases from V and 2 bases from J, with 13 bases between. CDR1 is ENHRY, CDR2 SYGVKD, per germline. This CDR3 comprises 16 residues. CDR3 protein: CAISESASGRQETQYF. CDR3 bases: TGTGCCATCAGTGAGTCAGCCAGTGGCCGACAAGAGACCCAGTACTTC.